The rows below give T cell receptor beta chains drawn from one sample of a study of read filtering for tumor transcriptome and immune sequencing. TCRdb reprocessed the reads with MiXCR, giving one entry per CDR3 protein. The data show tens of thousands of distinct CDR3 sequences, with over 11% seen just once and 45% held by the top ten. The specimen sequenced was a population of CD138-negative cells sorted from bone marrow. The source is a donor aged 40 or over with multiple myeloma. Both conserved end residues are part of each CDR3. A D gene is named only where the DNA matches it firmly. Size is stated for part of the rows, as once, few or many counts, or as a class when the clone is expanded.

J gene,V gene,D gene,clone size,CDR3 protein,CDR3 DNA
TRBJ2-1,TRBV7-9,.,many,CASSPSGLGSYNEQFF,TGTGCCAGCAGCCCGAGCGGCTTGGGGTCCTACAATGAGCAGTTCTTC
TRBJ2-5,TRBV29-1,TRBD1,many,CSVGRTGQETQYF,TGCAGCGTTGGGAGGACAGGGCAAGAGACCCAGTACTTC
TRBJ1-2,TRBV12-3/TRBV12-4,TRBD1,many,CASSSNWGPGQGATGYTF,TGTGCCAGCAGTTCTAACTGGGGCCCGGGACAGGGGGCGACGGGCTACACCTTC
TRBJ2-7,TRBV20-1,TRBD2,.,CSARGLAESSYEQYF,TGCAGTGCTAGGGGACTAGCTGAGAGCTCCTACGAGCAGTACTTC
TRBJ2-7,TRBV4-3,.,few,CASSQEPYDNCEQYF,TGCGCCAGCAGCCAAGAACCCTACGACAACTGCGAGCAGTACTTC
TRBJ2-1,TRBV5-1,.,many,CASSAQYNEQFF,TGCGCCAGCAGCGCTCAGTACAATGAGCAGTTCTTC
TRBJ2-5,TRBV24-1,.,few,CATSDPGTETGETQYF,TGTGCCACCAGTGATCCCGGGACTGAGACAGGGGAGACCCAGTACTTC
TRBJ2-2,TRBV12-5,TRBD2,many,CASGLRLTGWSSGTSGKRGGELFF,TGTGCTAGTGGTTTGCGCCTTACAGGGTGGTCTTCCGGGACTAGCGGGAAACGCGGCGGGGAGCTGTTTTTT
TRBJ1-1,TRBV28,TRBD1,many,CASRLSGQVLNTEAFF,TGTGCCAGCCGCTTGTCAGGACAGGTTTTGAACACTGAAGCTTTCTTT
TRBJ2-1,TRBV5-1,TRBD1,many,CASSQSRTGASQGEQFF,TGCGCCAGCAGCCAGTCGCGGACAGGGGCATCTCAGGGTGAGCAGTTCTTC
TRBJ2-2,TRBV7-8,.,many,CASSLQLNTGELFF,TGTGCCAGCAGCTTACAGCTGAACACCGGGGAGCTGTTTTTT
TRBJ2-6,TRBV9,.,.,CASGRAGSGANVLTF,TGTGCCAGCGGTCGAGCAGGCTCTGGGGCCAACGTCCTGACTTTC
TRBJ1-1,TRBV30,TRBD1,many,CALRGQRLSTEAFF,TGTGCCCTCCGGGGACAGCGCCTGAGCACTGAAGCTTTCTTT
TRBJ2-1,TRBV7-8,.,many,CASSRPAEGYNEQFF,TGTGCCAGCAGCCGTCCAGCGGAAGGCTACAATGAGCAGTTCTTC
TRBJ1-1,TRBV11-3,.,many,CASSIENDRTNTEAFF,TGTGCCAGCAGCATAGAGAATGACAGGACGAACACTGAAGCTTTCTTT
TRBJ2-2,TRBV7-2,TRBD1,many,CASSLVKRQWAGGSGELFF,TGTGCCAGCAGCTTAGTAAAGCGACAGTGGGCAGGGGGCAGCGGGGAGCTGTTTTTT
TRBJ2-1,TRBV29-1,.,many,CSVEETDSYNEQFF,TGCAGCGTTGAAGAAACTGACTCCTACAATGAGCAGTTCTTC
TRBJ2-1,TRBV29-1,.,few,CSGTLGNEQFF,TGCAGCGGGACCTTAGGTAATGAGCAGTTCTTC
TRBJ2-3,TRBV2,.,many,CASSEIPFSTDTQYF,TGTGCCAGCAGTGAAATCCCCTTTTCCACAGATACGCAGTATTTT
TRBJ2-5,TRBV6-2/TRBV6-3,TRBD2,.,CASTSRLAGGGIQYF,TGTGCCAGCACCTCGCGACTAGCGGGCGGAGGGATCCAGTACTTC
TRBJ2-1,TRBV11-1,.,many,CASSLATRGEQFF,TGTGCCAGCAGCTTAGCCACTAGAGGTGAGCAGTTCTTC
TRBJ1-2,TRBV29-1,.,many,CSVVKWVGGFYGYTF,TGCAGCGTAGTAAAATGGGTTGGCGGATTCTATGGCTACACCTTC
TRBJ1-5,TRBV7-8,TRBD1,many,CASSFGTVRSQPQHF,TGTGCCAGCAGCTTTGGGACAGTAAGAAGTCAGCCCCAGCATTTT
TRBJ2-3,TRBV12-3/TRBV12-4,.,many,CASSPRAGGSDTQYF,TGTGCCAGCAGTCCCCGGGCAGGTGGCTCAGATACGCAGTATTTT
TRBJ1-1,TRBV6-1,.,many,CASSETVRTEAFF,TGTGCCAGCAGTGAGACTGTCAGGACTGAAGCTTTCTTT
TRBJ1-2,TRBV12-3/TRBV12-4,TRBD1,few,CASSFRDSRGYTF,TGTGCCAGCAGTTTTCGGGACAGCCGGGGCTACACCTTC
TRBJ2-2,TRBV29-1,.,many,CSVRASDTGELFF,TGCAGCGTTAGGGCCAGTGACACCGGGGAGCTGTTTTTT
TRBJ2-3,TRBV2,.,many,CASSVSQDTQYF,TGTGCCAGCAGTGTCAGTCAAGATACGCAGTATTTT
TRBJ2-1,TRBV4-3,TRBD2,.,CASSPEAGSSYNEQFF,TGCGCCAGCAGCCCAGAAGCGGGAAGCAGCTACAATGAGCAGTTCTTC
TRBJ2-3,TRBV2,.,few,CASSERGGYPDTQYF,TGTGCCAGCAGTGAGCGTGGCGGGTATCCAGATACGCAGTATTTT
TRBJ1-5,TRBV12-3/TRBV12-4,.,.,CASSPGWTADNQPQHF,TGTGCCAGCAGTCCAGGCTGGACAGCGGACAATCAGCCCCAGCATTTT
TRBJ2-1,TRBV29-1,.,many,CSVGVGGNNEQFF,TGCAGCGTTGGAGTAGGAGGCAACAATGAGCAGTTCTTC
TRBJ2-2,TRBV29-1,.,many,CSGGLRTGELFF,TGCAGCGGGGGGCTAAGGACCGGGGAGCTGTTTTTT
TRBJ2-6,TRBV3-1,.,many,CASSWESGANVLTF,TGTGCCAGCAGCTGGGAATCGGGGGCCAACGTCCTGACTTTC
TRBJ2-2,TRBV5-1,TRBD1,many,CASSQGQGTGELFF,TGCGCCAGCAGCCAGGGACAGGGGACCGGGGAGCTGTTTTTT
TRBJ2-3,TRBV15,TRBD2,few,CATSRGVLTSGGTDTQYF,TGTGCCACCAGCAGAGGGGTTCTTACTAGCGGGGGGACAGATACGCAGTATTTT
TRBJ1-4,TRBV28,.,many,CASRTSGAWEKLFF,TGTGCCAGCAGGACGTCGGGGGCGTGGGAAAAACTGTTTTTT
TRBJ2-1,TRBV18,.,few,CASSLDVGASYNEQFF,TGTGCCAGCTCACTGGACGTGGGGGCTTCCTACAATGAGCAGTTCTTC
TRBJ2-1,TRBV20-1,.,many,CSARDYRSSYNEQFF,TGCAGTGCTAGAGATTACAGGAGCTCCTACAATGAGCAGTTCTTC
TRBJ1-5,TRBV9,TRBD1,many,CASSPTGGRNQPQHF,TGTGCCAGCAGCCCAACAGGGGGCCGCAATCAGCCCCAGCATTTT
TRBJ2-1,TRBV2,.,many,CASSGSPGRGRYNEQFF,TGTGCCAGCAGTGGAAGCCCTGGCAGGGGGAGGTACAATGAGCAGTTCTTC
TRBJ2-7,TRBV7-6,.,many,CASTTGPAYEQYF,TGTGCCAGCACCACGGGCCCAGCCTACGAGCAGTACTTC
TRBJ2-7,TRBV29-1,TRBD1,many,CSVEERTGKNEQYF,TGCAGCGTTGAAGAGAGGACAGGGAAGAACGAGCAGTACTTC
TRBJ2-1,TRBV7-3,TRBD2,few,CASSSGTSGRSNEQFF,TGTGCCAGCAGCTCCGGGACTAGCGGGCGATCCAATGAGCAGTTCTTC
TRBJ2-7,TRBV6-1,.,many,CASGGLSSYEQYF,TGTGCCAGCGGAGGCCTGAGCTCCTACGAGCAGTACTTC
TRBJ2-6,TRBV6-5,TRBD1,many,CASRLRQGFSDSGANVLTF,TGTGCCAGCAGACTCAGACAGGGGTTTTCAGACTCTGGGGCCAACGTCCTGACTTTC